This TCR beta chain was obtained from a study of cytomegalovirus exposure and HLA in healthy donors. In regard to this clone: The target antigen is unknown.

Each of the donors was a healthy bone marrow donor. Study findings and constraints: In a later analysis, the majority of CMV-associated beta chains seemingly showed HLA restriction. What was likely a sequencing artifact was a cluster of highly shared sequence variants. A later analysis reportedly identified an Asian-associated ancestry cluster as carrying fewer N-insertions than the approximately 730-donor mean.

In the PCR, 60 Vbeta and 13 Jbeta primers were used. Some clones are missing from TCRdb's copy, which holds only in-frame ones; the method was immunoSEQ multiplex PCR. This repertoire shows about 120,000 clones, roughly 70% found once; its top ten account for roughly 3%. Germline-derived CDR1 and CDR2 are MNHEY and SVGAGI. There are 15 residues in the CDR3. Trimming removed 4 bases at V and 2 bases at J, with 14 bases between. The TCR originated in a woman aged 40 to 49 in good health and CMV-seropositive. The chain recombines TRBV6-5 with TRBJ1-2; D ambiguous. The sequenced sample consisted of PBMCs. CDR3 region: CASSFHTNRNYGYTF. CDR3 coding DNA: TGTGCCAGCAGTTTTCATACGAATCGGAACTATGGCTACACCTTC.